This TCR beta chain was identified during a study of T cells in localized non-small cell lung cancer. Libraries were prepared by immunoSEQ multiplex PCR; TCRdb keeps only in-frame clonotypes and omits some of them. The sample carries about 40,000 clones, around 87% recorded once. The CDR3 sequence is 17 residues long. Germline CDR1 SGHRS, CDR2 YFSETQ. The V gene end was trimmed by 0 bases and the J gene end by 8 bases; junction bases not matched to a gene: 8. As for this clone: What it binds is unknown.

Study-wide points: A median of approximately 60 of the top 100 tumor clones appeared in adjacent lung, which was paired and uninvolved. Greater blood T cell density accompanied longer overall survival. A single tumor region was sequenced, leaving heterogeneity possible.

The receptor was isolated from a man aged 40 to 70 with stage I lung adenocarcinoma. The chain has TRBV5-1 and TRBJ2-1, with TRBD2 matching 13 bases. Sequencing was performed on peripheral blood, taken before any cancer treatment. The CDR3 bases are TGCGCCAGCAGCTTGGGGCCGGGACTAGCGGGAACATATGAGCAGTTCTTC. Protein sequence: CASSLGPGLAGTYEQFF.